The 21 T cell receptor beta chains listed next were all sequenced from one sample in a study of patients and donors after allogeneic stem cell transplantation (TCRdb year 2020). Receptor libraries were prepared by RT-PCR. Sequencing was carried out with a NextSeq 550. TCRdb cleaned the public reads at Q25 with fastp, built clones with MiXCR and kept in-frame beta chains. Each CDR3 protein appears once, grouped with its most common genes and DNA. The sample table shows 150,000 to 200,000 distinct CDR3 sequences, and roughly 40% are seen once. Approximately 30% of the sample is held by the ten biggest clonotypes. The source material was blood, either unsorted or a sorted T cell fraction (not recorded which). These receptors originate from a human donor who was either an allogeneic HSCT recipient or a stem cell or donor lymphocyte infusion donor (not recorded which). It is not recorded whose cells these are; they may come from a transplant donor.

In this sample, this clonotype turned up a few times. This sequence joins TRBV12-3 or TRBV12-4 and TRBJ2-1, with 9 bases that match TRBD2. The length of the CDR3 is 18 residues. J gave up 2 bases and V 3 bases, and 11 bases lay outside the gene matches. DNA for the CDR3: TGTGCCAGCAGTTTCGGGGGGGGACTAGCAGGCGCCTACAATGAGCAGTTCTTC. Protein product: CASSFGGGLAGAYNEQFF.

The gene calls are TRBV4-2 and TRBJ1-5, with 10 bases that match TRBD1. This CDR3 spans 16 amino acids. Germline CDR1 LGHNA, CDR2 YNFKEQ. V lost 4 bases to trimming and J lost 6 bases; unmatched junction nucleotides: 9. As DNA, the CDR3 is TGTGCCAGCAGCCCCTACTGGGACAGGGGTCGTCAGCCCCAGCATTTT. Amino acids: CASSPYWDRGRQPQHF.

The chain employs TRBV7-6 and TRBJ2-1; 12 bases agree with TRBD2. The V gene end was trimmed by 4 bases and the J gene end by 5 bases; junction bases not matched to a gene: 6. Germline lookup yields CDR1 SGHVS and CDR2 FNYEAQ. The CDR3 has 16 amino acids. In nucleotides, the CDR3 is TGTGCCAGCAGCTCCCTCCTAGCGGGGGGGGACAATGAGCAGTTCTTC. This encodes CASSSLLAGGDNEQFF.

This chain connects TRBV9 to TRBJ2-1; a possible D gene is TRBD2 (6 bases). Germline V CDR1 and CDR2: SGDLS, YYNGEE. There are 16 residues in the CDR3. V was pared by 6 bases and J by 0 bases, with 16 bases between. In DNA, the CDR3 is TGTGCCAGCAACCCGACTACCGGGAGCTCCTACAATGAGCAGTTCTTC. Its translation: CASNPTTGSSYNEQFF.

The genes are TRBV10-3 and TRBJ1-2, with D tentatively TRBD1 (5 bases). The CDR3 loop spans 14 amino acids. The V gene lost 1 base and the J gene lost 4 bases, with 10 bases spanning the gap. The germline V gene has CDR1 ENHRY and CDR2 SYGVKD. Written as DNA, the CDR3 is TGTGCCATCAGTGAGTTCCCAGGGAGCTATGGCTACACCTTC. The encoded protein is CAISEFPGSYGYTF.

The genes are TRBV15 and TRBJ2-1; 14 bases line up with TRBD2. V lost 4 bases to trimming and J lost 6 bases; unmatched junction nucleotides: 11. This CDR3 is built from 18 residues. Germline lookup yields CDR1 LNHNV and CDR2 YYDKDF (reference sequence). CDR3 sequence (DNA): TGTGCCACCAGCACTGTTGGGACTAGCGGGAGATCGGGCAATGAGCAGTTCTTC. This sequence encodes CATSTVGTSGRSGNEQFF.

CDR3 sequence: CASSLVQGAVTDTQYF. The CDR3 coding sequence is TGCGCCAGCAGCTTGGTACAGGGGGCAGTAACAGATACGCAGTATTTT. The chain is built from TRBV5-1 and TRBJ2-3; 9 bases align to TRBD1. V trimming: 0 bases; J trimming: 3 bases; junction bases outside the gene matches: 5. This CDR3 is 16 amino acids long. Germline V gene sequence: CDR1 SGHRS, CDR2 YFSETQ.

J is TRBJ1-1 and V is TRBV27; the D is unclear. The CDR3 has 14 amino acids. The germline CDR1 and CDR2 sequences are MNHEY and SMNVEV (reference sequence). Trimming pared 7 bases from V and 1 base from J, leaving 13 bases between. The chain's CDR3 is CASNPGLSNTEAFF. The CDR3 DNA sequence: TGTGCCAGCAATCCCGGACTATCGAACACTGAAGCTTTCTTT.

CDR3 bases: TGTGCCAGCAGTTATTCACCTAGGGGGAATGAGCAGTTCTTC. This translates into CASSYSPRGNEQFF. The chain is built from TRBV6-5 and TRBJ2-1; TRBD1 might be the D (6 bases). The CDR3 covers 14 residues. The V gene's germline CDR1 is MNHEY and CDR2 SVGAGI. Trimming pared 3 bases from V and 7 bases from J, leaving 13 bases between.

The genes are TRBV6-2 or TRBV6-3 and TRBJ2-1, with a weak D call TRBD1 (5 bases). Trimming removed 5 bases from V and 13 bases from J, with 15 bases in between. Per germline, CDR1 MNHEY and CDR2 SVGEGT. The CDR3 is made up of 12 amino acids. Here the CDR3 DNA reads TGTGCCAGCAGTGGCAAGGGGCTCCTCCAGTTCTTC. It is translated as CASSGKGLLQFF.

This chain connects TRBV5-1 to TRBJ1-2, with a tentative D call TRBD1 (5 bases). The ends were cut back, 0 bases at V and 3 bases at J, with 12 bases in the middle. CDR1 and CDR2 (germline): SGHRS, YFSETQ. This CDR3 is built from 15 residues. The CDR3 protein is CASSLDLGRDYGYTF. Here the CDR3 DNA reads TGCGCCAGCAGCTTGGACCTAGGCAGGGACTATGGCTACACCTTC.

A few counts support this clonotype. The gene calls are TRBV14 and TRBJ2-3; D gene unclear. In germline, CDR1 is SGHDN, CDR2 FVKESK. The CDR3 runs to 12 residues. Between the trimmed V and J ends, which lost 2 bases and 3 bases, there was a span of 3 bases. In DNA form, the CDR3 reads TGTGCCAGCAGCCAATCGACAGATACGCAGTATTTT. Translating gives CASSQSTDTQYF.

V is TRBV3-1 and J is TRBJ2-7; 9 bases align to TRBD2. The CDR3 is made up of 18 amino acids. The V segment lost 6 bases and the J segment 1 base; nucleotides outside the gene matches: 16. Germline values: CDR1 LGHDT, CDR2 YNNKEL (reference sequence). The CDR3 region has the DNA TGTGCCAGCAGTTTAACCAGAAAGCGGGAGGCGAATTCCTACGAGCAGTACTTC. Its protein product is CASSLTRKREANSYEQYF.

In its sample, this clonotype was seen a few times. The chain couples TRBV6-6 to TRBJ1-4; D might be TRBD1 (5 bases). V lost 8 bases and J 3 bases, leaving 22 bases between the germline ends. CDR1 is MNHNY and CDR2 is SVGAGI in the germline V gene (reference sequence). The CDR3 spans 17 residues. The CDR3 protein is CASRRGGGGAPNEKLFF. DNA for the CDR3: TGTGCCAGCCGTCGCGGGGGGGGAGGCGCACCTAATGAAAAACTGTTTTTT.

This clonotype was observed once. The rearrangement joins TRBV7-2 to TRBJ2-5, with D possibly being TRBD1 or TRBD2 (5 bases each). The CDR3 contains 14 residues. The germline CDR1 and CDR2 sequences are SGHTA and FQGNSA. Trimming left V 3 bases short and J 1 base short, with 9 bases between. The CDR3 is CASSLGRVQETQYF. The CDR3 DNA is TGTGCCAGCAGCTTGGGGCGGGTCCAAGAGACCCAGTACTTC.

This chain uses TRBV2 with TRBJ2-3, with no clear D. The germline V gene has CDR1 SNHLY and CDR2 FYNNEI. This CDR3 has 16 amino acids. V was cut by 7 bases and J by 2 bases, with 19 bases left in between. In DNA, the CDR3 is TGTGCCAGCAAGCCTAAACAGCTGCTTACCACAGATACGCAGTATTTT. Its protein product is CASKPKQLLTTDTQYF.

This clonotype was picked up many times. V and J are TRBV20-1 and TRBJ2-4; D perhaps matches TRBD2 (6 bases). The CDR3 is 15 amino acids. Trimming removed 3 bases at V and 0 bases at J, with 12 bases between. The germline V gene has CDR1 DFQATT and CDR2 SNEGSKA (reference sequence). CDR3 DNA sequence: TGCAGTGCTAGTGATGGAGGGTTAGCCAAAAACATTCAGTACTTC. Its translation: CSASDGGLAKNIQYF.

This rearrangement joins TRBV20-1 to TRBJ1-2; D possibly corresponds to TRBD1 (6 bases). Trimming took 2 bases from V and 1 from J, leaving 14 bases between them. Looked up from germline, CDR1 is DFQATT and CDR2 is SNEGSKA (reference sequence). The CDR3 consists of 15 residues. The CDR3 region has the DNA TGCAGTGCTAGACTTTGGGGGGCCGATAACTATGGCTACACCTTC. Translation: CSARLWGADNYGYTF.

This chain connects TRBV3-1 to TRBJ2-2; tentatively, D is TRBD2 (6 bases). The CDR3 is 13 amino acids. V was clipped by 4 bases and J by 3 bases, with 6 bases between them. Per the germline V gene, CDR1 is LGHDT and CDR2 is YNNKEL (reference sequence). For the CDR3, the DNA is TGTGCCAGCAGCCGCGGGGACACCGGGGAGCTGTTTTTT. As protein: CASSRGDTGELFF.

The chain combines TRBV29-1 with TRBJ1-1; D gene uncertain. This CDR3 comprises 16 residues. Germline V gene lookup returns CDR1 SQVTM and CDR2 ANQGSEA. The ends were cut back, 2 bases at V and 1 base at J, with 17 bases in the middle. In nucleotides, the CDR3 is TGCAGCGTTGAACCCGACTTCCTTGGGGAGAACACTGAAGCTTTCTTT. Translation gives CSVEPDFLGENTEAFF. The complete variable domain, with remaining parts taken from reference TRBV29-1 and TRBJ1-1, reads SAVISQKPSRDICQRGTSLTIQCQVDSQVTMMFWYRQQPGQSLTLIATANQGSEATYESGFVIDKFPISRPNLTFSTLTVSNMSPEDSSIYLCSVEPDFLGENTEAFFGQGTRLTVV.

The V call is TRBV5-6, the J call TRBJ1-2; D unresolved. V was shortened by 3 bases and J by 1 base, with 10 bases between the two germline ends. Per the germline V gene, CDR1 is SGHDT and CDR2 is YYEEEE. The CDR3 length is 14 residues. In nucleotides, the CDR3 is TGTGCCAGCAGCTCCCTCGAGGGTAACTATGGCTACACCTTC. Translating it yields CASSSLEGNYGYTF.